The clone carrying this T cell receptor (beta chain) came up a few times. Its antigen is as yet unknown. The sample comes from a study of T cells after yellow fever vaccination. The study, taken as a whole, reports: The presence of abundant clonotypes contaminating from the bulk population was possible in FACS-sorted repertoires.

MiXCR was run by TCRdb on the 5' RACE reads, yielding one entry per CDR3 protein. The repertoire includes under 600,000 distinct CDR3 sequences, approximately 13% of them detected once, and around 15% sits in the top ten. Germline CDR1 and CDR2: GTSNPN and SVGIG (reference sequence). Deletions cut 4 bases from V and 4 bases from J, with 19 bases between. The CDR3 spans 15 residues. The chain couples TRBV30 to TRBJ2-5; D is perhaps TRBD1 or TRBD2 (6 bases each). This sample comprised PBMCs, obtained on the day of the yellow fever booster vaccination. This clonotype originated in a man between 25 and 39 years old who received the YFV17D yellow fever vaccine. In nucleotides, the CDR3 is TGTGCCTGGACCAAAGACAGGCTGGGGGGAGAGACCCAGTACTTC. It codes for CAWTKDRLGGETQYF.